This TCR beta chain was obtained from a study of cytomegalovirus exposure and HLA in healthy donors. There are 15 residues in the CDR3. Per the germline V gene, CDR1 is SGHAT and CDR2 is FQNNGV. As for this clone: No antigen is known for it. Its ends do not fully match the called genes, so a read error is possible.

60 Vbeta and 13 Jbeta primers were used in PCR. Produced via immunoSEQ multiplex PCR; TCRdb's table is partial and in-frame only. The data show 140,000 or so clones, with around 82% seen just once and about 2.5% held by the top ten. Whole-study results and caveats: TCR beta V- and J-gene trimming, according to a later analysis, was linked to a missense DCLRE1C variant. TRBV6-2, TRBV6-3 and some other V segments were excluded as indistinguishable.

The receptor was derived from a woman aged 18-35 years in good health and CMV-seropositive. This chain uses TRBV11-2 with TRBJ1-1, with 7 nucleotides matching TRBD1. The material sequenced was PBMCs. The DNA for the CDR3 is TGTGCCAGCAGGGAAACGACAGGGCTGGGCACTGAAGCTTCCTTT. Translated: CASRETTGLGTEASF. Together with reference TRBV11-2 and TRBJ1-1, the CDR3 gives the full variable domain: EAGVAQSPRYKIIEKRQSVAFWCNPISGHATLYWYQQILGQGPKLLIQFQNNGVVDDSQLPKDRFSAERLKGVDSTLKIQPAKLEDSAVYLCASRETTGLGTEASFGQGTRLTVV.